The next 21 T cell receptor beta chains were all read from a single sample in a study of blood T cell repertoires in COVID-19. Assay used: immunoSEQ multiplex PCR; TCRdb lists only in-frame clones, some missing. The sample holds roughly 120,000 clones, 75% to 90% seen once. Sequencing used peripheral blood. The receptors here all came from a man between 65 and 80 years old with active or convalescent COVID-19.

The chain joins TRBV7-9 to TRBJ1-2; perhaps TRBD1 as D (5 bases). The CDR3 runs 12 residues. The V and J ends lost 5 bases and 3 bases respectively, with 7 bases between them. The germline V gene encodes CDR1 SEHNR and CDR2 FQNEAQ (reference sequence). The CDR3 region is CASSQGDYGYTF. In DNA form, the CDR3 reads TGTGCCAGCAGCCAAGGGGACTATGGCTACACCTTC. The full variable domain, rest sourced from reference TRBV7-9 and TRBJ1-2, is DTGVSQNPRHKITKRGQNVTFRCDPISEHNRLYWYRQTLGQGPEFLTYFQNEAQLEKSRLLSDRFSAERPKGSFSTLEIQRTEQGDSAMYLCASSQGDYGYTFGSGTRLTVV.

The V gene is TRBV5-1, the J gene TRBJ2-7; 7 nucleotides line up with TRBD2. The CDR3 is made up of 14 amino acids. Trimming removed 4 bases from V and 4 bases from J; junction bases left unmatched: 8. In germline, CDR1 is SGHRS, CDR2 YFSETQ. The CDR3: CASSPSGGNYEQYF. The DNA of the CDR3 is TGCGCCAGCAGCCCGTCCGGGGGGAATTACGAGCAGTACTTC.

This chain joins TRBV11-2 and TRBJ1-1; TRBD1 might be the D (6 bases). Trimming stripped 5 bases from V and 8 bases from J, with 21 bases between. CDR3 length: 15 residues. Germline CDR1 SGHAT, CDR2 FQNNGV. The CDR3 loop is CASSPLDSRGFEAFF. In nucleotides, the CDR3 is TGTGCCAGCAGCCCATTGGACAGCCGAGGCTTCGAAGCTTTCTTT.

The chain combines TRBV5-1 with TRBJ2-5; 7 bases line up with TRBD1. V shed 4 bases and J 4 bases; nucleotides not matched to a gene: 4. This CDR3 has 13 amino acids. The germline V gene encodes CDR1 SGHRS and CDR2 YFSETQ. The CDR3 region is CASSETGLETQYF. The CDR3 DNA reads as TGCGCCAGCAGCGAGACAGGGTTAGAGACCCAGTACTTC.

V usage is TRBV6-5 and J usage is TRBJ1-4, with D unclear. Germline V CDR1 and CDR2: MNHEY, SVGAGI. The CDR3 runs 14 residues. Trimming took 8 bases from V and 0 from J, leaving 10 bases between them. CDR3: CASRDGPTNEKLFF. For the CDR3, the DNA is TGTGCCAGCCGGGATGGTCCAACTAATGAAAAACTGTTTTTT.

The CDR3 is CASSQDAGNSPLHF. The CDR3 DNA follows: TGTGCCAGCAGCCAAGATGCGGGGAATTCACCCCTCCACTTT. The chain recombines TRBV3-1 (or the pseudogene TRBV3-2) with TRBJ1-6, with D unresolved. This CDR3 is 14 amino acids long. Germline CDR1 and CDR2: LGHDT and YNNKEL (reference sequence). Trimming took off 0 bases at V and 7 bases at J, with 7 bases between the two ends.

V is TRBV7-9 and J is TRBJ2-1; D call uncertain. The germline V gene encodes CDR1 SEHNR and CDR2 FQNEAQ (reference sequence). This CDR3 contains 12 residues. The V end lost 5 bases, the J end lost 5 bases, and 7 bases lay between the germline ends. Written as DNA, the CDR3 is TGTGCCAGCAGCGAGGTAAACAATGAGCAGTTCTTC. This codes for CASSEVNNEQFF.

The genes are TRBV28 and TRBJ1-6; D is ambiguous. Germline CDR1 reads MDHEN; CDR2 reads SYDVKM. The CDR3 loop spans 15 amino acids. The V end was cut by 4 bases, the J end by 9 bases, with 16 bases between. CDR3 loop: CASSSATPESSPLHF. The CDR3 nucleotides read TGTGCCAGCAGTTCCGCGACCCCGGAGAGTTCACCCCTCCACTTT.

The chain carries TRBV27 and TRBJ2-7; 10 nucleotides match TRBD1. The trim removed 6 bases at V and 0 bases at J, leaving 5 bases unmatched. The CDR3 totals 15 residues. CDR1 and CDR2 from the germline V gene are MNHEY and SMNVEV (reference sequence). The CDR3 region has the DNA TGTGCCAGCAGAAAGGACAGGGGGAGCTCCTACGAGCAGTACTTC. Translation: CASRKDRGSSYEQYF.

The table lists this clone with a count of one. The V and J genes are TRBV10-2 and TRBJ2-1; 8 nucleotides align to TRBD2. The junction had 5 bases not matched to a gene; V was cut back by 8 bases and J by 5 bases. The CDR3 is 13 residues long. The V gene's germline CDR1 is WSHSY and CDR2 SAAADI. The CDR3 DNA reads TGCGCCAGCTGGAGCGGGGGTCACAATGAGCAGTTCTTC. Its translation is CASWSGGHNEQFF.

The rearrangement uses TRBV12-3 or TRBV12-4 and TRBJ1-2; D unclear. The CDR3 runs 13 residues. The germline V and J ends were trimmed by 3 bases and 8 bases, with 13 bases remaining between them. The CDR3 spells CASSFMLRVGYTF. The CDR3 DNA sequence: TGTGCCAGCAGTTTCATGTTGCGGGTCGGCTACACCTTC.

The chain uses TRBV11-2 and TRBJ1-5; 7 nucleotides match TRBD1. This CDR3 has 15 amino acids. Looked up from germline, CDR1 is SGHAT and CDR2 is FQNNGV. Unmatched junction bases numbered 2, after V lost 1 base and J lost 2 bases. The CDR3 sequence is CASSLGQGGNQPQHF. The CDR3 coding sequence is TGTGCCAGCAGCTTAGGGCAGGGGGGCAATCAGCCCCAGCATTTT.

The chain recombines TRBV7-3 with TRBJ2-5, with TRBD2 identical over 7 bases. CDR3 length equals 13 residues. V was clipped by 4 bases and J by 7 bases; unmatched bases: 6. CDR1 and CDR2 from the germline V gene are SGHTA and FQGTGA. CDR3 protein: CASSSQTGGTQYF. The CDR3 DNA follows: TGTGCCAGCAGCTCACAAACGGGGGGGACCCAGTACTTC.

This clone appeared a single time. The chain is built from TRBV7-8 and TRBJ1-4; 10 positions match TRBD1. CDR3 length equals 15 residues. V dropped 5 bases and J dropped 7; count of bases not matched to a gene: 7. The germline V gene has CDR1 SGHVS and CDR2 FQNEAQ. CDR3 in DNA: TGTGCCAGCAGCCCCCGACAGGGGGCTCGTGAAAAACTGTTTTTT. Its protein product is CASSPRQGAREKLFF.

In its sample, this clone was seen once. The chain couples TRBV28 to TRBJ1-2; 8 bases are shared with TRBD1. Germline loops: CDR1 MDHEN, CDR2 SYDVKM. This CDR3 has 13 amino acids. V shed 10 bases and J 3 bases; nucleotides not matched to a gene: 7. As DNA, the CDR3 is TGTGCCACCCGGACAGGGACGTACTATGGCTACACCTTC. Its translation is CATRTGTYYGYTF.

This chain connects TRBV12-3 or TRBV12-4 to TRBJ1-3; tentatively, D is TRBD1 (6 bases). This CDR3 spans 13 amino acids. V was pared by 8 bases and J by 8 bases, with 16 bases between. This CDR3 reads CASGSGALHTIYF. The DNA of the CDR3 is TGTGCCAGCGGATCAGGGGCGCTGCACACCATATATTTT.

This CDR3 reads CSVDRGGTEAFF. CDR3 in DNA: TGCAGCGTTGATCGGGGAGGGACTGAAGCTTTCTTT. V and J are TRBV29-1 and TRBJ1-1; no clear D gene. With 3 bases removed from V and 5 bases from J, the gap between germline ends came to 10 bases. CDR1 and CDR2 (germline): SQVTM, ANQGSEA. The CDR3 contains 12 residues.

As DNA, the CDR3 is TGTGCCAGCAGTTTCCGACTAGCGGGACTTACCTACAATGAGCAGTTCTTC. It translates to CASSFRLAGLTYNEQFF. V gene TRBV27 combines with J gene TRBJ2-1; TRBD2 aligns across 11 bases. The V segment lost 3 bases and the J segment 2 bases; nucleotides outside the gene matches: 6. Germline assignment: CDR1 MNHEY and CDR2 SMNVEV (reference sequence). This CDR3 has 17 residues.

The chain employs TRBV28 and TRBJ1-1; a weak D match, TRBD1 (6 bases). The CDR3 extends over 14 amino acids. Looked up from germline, CDR1 is MDHEN and CDR2 is SYDVKM. V was clipped by 5 bases and J by 4 bases, with 14 bases between them. CDR3 sequence reads: CASSKQGLSTEAFF. As DNA, the CDR3 is TGTGCCAGCAGTAAGCAGGGGTTGAGCACTGAAGCTTTCTTT.

This clone has a handful of counts. V gene TRBV19 combines with J gene TRBJ1-5; 9 bases line up with TRBD1. V was pared by 3 bases and J by 3 bases, with 6 bases of the junction left unmatched. The CDR3 runs to 16 residues. From germline, CDR1 is LNHDA and CDR2 SQIVND (reference sequence). As DNA, the CDR3 is TGTGCCAGTAGTATGCTGGACAGGGGTATCAATCAGCCCCAGCATTTT. It specifies CASSMLDRGINQPQHF.

A single count supports this clone. This rearrangement joins TRBV5-4 to TRBJ1-2, with 8 bases identical to TRBD1. Germline V gives CDR1 SGHNT, CDR2 YYREEE (reference sequence). V trimming: 4 bases; J trimming: 4 bases; junction bases outside the gene matches: 9. The CDR3 length is 15 residues. In nucleotides, the CDR3 is TGTGCCAGCAGCCTAGGACAGGGAACTGGCTATGGCTACACCTTC. As protein: CASSLGQGTGYGYTF.